A selection of T cell receptor beta chains follows, all from one sample in a study of shared clonotypes between healthy human individuals. Repertoires were generated with immunoSEQ multiplex PCR, while TCRdb's copy carries only in-frame clones and drops some. Of about 510,000 clones in the sample, approximately 95% were seen once. The sequenced sample was naive CD4+ T cells sorted from blood. The receptors here all came from a woman aged 25 to 39 in good health. The CDR3 runs from the conserved cysteine through the conserved F or W. The D gene is left open where the match is weak. The size entry is marked missing in some rows and otherwise reads once, few, many or a size class.

TRBJ2-7 . TRBV10-3 TRBD1 CAISDGTGVYEQYF TGTGCCATCAGTGACGGGACAGGGGTTTACGAGCAGTACTTC
TRBJ1-6 . TRBV2 . CASSENVSLHF TGTGCCAGCAGTGAAAACGTATCCCTCCACTTT
TRBJ1-3 once TRBV5-1 TRBD1 CASSPGTAGNTIYF TGCGCCAGCAGCCCAGGGACAGCTGGAAACACCATATATTTT
TRBJ2-7 . TRBV2 . CASSAGREQYF TGTGCCAGCAGTGCCGGGCGCGAGCAGTACTTC
TRBJ2-3 . TRBV2 . CASRHTPRTTDTQYF TGTGCCAGCAGACATACCCCCAGAACCACAGATACGCAGTATTTT
TRBJ1-4 . TRBV7-2 TRBD1 CASSGTGEKLFF TGTGCCAGCAGCGGAACAGGGGAGAAACTGTTTTTT
TRBJ1-5 . TRBV6-7 . CASSYSRGANQPQHF TGTGCCAGCAGTTACTCGAGAGGGGCCAATCAGCCCCAGCATTTT
TRBJ2-7 once TRBV18 TRBD1 CASSPDRPPYEQYF TGTGCCAGCTCACCGGACAGGCCACCCTACGAGCAGTACTTC
TRBJ1-2 . TRBV28 . CASSLPYRDYGYTF TGTGCCAGCAGTTTACCCTACAGAGACTATGGCTACACCTTC
TRBJ2-1 . TRBV4-1 TRBD1 CASSQLKGQGNEQFF TGCGCCAGCAGCCAACTTAAGGGACAGGGTAATGAGCAGTTCTTC
TRBJ2-1 . TRBV28 . CASRSGLSSYNEQFF TGTGCCAGCAGGTCCGGACTAAGCTCCTACAATGAGCAGTTCTTC
TRBJ2-7 . TRBV6-5 . CASTTPGGNEQYF TGTGCTAGCACCACCCCGGGTGGGAACGAGCAGTACTTC
TRBJ1-2 . TRBV2 TRBD1 CASRFGQGNYGYTF TGTGCCAGCAGGTTCGGACAGGGTAACTATGGCTACACCTTC
TRBJ1-1 once TRBV5-6 . CASSLGGVNTEAFF TGTGCCAGCAGCTTAGGTGGGGTTAACACTGAAGCTTTCTTT
TRBJ2-7 . TRBV25-1 TRBD2 CASSPRRGVATYEQYF TGTGCCAGCAGTCCTCGCCGGGGGGTCGCGACCTACGAGCAGTACTTC
TRBJ2-5 . TRBV19 TRBD2 CASSIPSGRQETQYF TGTGCCAGTAGTATCCCTAGCGGAAGACAAGAGACCCAGTACTTC
TRBJ1-2 . TRBV6-1 . CASSVTSPRGYGYTF TGTGCCAGCAGTGTTACATCACCGAGGGGCTATGGCTACACCTTC
TRBJ1-1 . TRBV30 . CAWSFLDREAFF TGTGCCTGGAGTTTCCTCGACAGAGAAGCTTTCTTT
TRBJ2-7 . TRBV5-1 . CASSLASNPTYEQYF TGCGCCAGCAGCTTGGCCAGCAACCCGACCTACGAGCAGTACTTC
TRBJ2-7 . TRBV7-2 . CASSLDQRTYEQYF TGTGCCAGCAGCTTAGATCAGCGTACCTACGAGCAGTACTTC
TRBJ1-1 . TRBV10-3 . CAIGPGNTEAFF TGTGCCATCGGTCCGGGGAACACTGAAGCTTTCTTT
TRBJ2-3 . TRBV5-1 . CASSPGRRGTDTQYF TGCGCCAGCAGCCCTGGGCGGAGGGGAACAGATACGCAGTATTTT
TRBJ2-1 . TRBV7-2 TRBD2 CASSFQGLAGHSYNEQFF TGTGCCAGCAGCTTCCAGGGACTAGCGGGACACTCCTACAATGAGCAGTTCTTC
TRBJ1-2 . TRBV28 . CASSSSGVGGYTF TGTGCCAGCAGTTCATCAGGGGTGGGGGGCTACACCTTC
TRBJ2-7 . TRBV2 . CASSNAGGGYEQYF TGTGCCAGCAGCAACGCTGGAGGAGGTTACGAGCAGTACTTC
TRBJ2-1 . TRBV29-1 . CSVDRAYEQFF TGCAGCGTTGATCGGGCCTATGAGCAGTTCTTC
TRBJ1-2 . TRBV5-1 . CASSKSNYGYTF TGCGCCAGCAGCAAGAGTAACTATGGCTACACCTTC
TRBJ2-1 . TRBV18 . CASSPQGKGLISYNEQFF TGTGCCAGCTCACCACAAGGGAAGGGGCTAATTTCCTACAATGAGCAGTTCTTC
TRBJ1-5 . TRBV28 . CASSLSRGALDQPQHF TGTGCCAGCAGTCTATCCCGGGGGGCGCTGGATCAGCCCCAGCATTTT
TRBJ2-1 once TRBV15 . CATSRDLESSYNEQFF TGTGCCACCAGCAGAGATTTGGAGAGCTCCTACAATGAGCAGTTCTTC
TRBJ2-3 . TRBV13 . CASSLMLQSSSTDTQYF TGTGCCAGCAGCTTAATGCTACAGAGCTCTAGCACAGATACGCAGTATTTT
TRBJ1-4 . TRBV7-9 . CASSLRGGEDEKLFF TGTGCCAGCAGCTTAAGGGGGGGCGAAGATGAAAAACTGTTTTTT
TRBJ2-7 . TRBV10-3 . CAIRTRPPYEQYF TGTGCCATCAGGACTAGACCTCCCTACGAGCAGTACTTC
TRBJ1-4 . TRBV28 TRBD1 CASSSTGQGNEKLFF TGTGCCAGCAGTTCGACGGGACAGGGTAATGAAAAACTGTTTTTT
TRBJ1-1 . TRBV28 . CASSWDGSTEAFF TGTGCCAGCAGTTGGGACGGGTCCACTGAAGCTTTCTTT
TRBJ2-5 . TRBV10-3 . CAIRGGGPTQYF TGTGCCATCAGGGGCGGTGGTCCGACCCAGTACTTC
TRBJ1-3 few TRBV5-1 . CASSLDSSGNTIYF TGCGCCAGCAGCTTGGATAGCTCTGGAAACACCATATATTTT
TRBJ1-5 . TRBV28 . CASSLANSNQPQHF TGTGCCAGCAGTTTAGCGAATAGCAATCAGCCCCAGCATTTT
TRBJ2-2 . TRBV5-1 TRBD1 CASSSTGEDTGELFF TGCGCCAGCAGCTCGACAGGGGAGGACACCGGGGAGCTGTTTTTT
TRBJ2-1 . TRBV4-2 TRBD2 CASSQDPTGTSGAGREQFF TGTGCCAGCAGCCAAGACCCCACCGGGACTAGCGGGGCAGGGCGTGAGCAGTTCTTC
TRBJ1-5 . TRBV6-6 . CASSYNGDQPQHF TGTGCCAGCAGTTATAACGGAGATCAGCCCCAGCATTTT
TRBJ2-7 . TRBV19 TRBD2 CASSLKAGNSYEQYF TGTGCCAGTAGTCTAAAAGCGGGAAACTCCTACGAGCAGTACTTC
TRBJ2-7 . TRBV18 . CASSPGTDSYEQYF TGTGCCAGCTCACCGGGGACGGACTCCTACGAGCAGTACTTC
TRBJ2-2 . TRBV5-1 TRBD2 CASSQGTSGRNTGELFF TGCGCCAGCAGCCAGGGGACTAGCGGGAGGAACACCGGGGAGCTGTTTTTT
TRBJ1-5 . TRBV30 . CAWSRGASNQPQHF TGTGCCTGGAGTAGGGGAGCTAGCAATCAGCCCCAGCATTTT
TRBJ2-7 . TRBV28 TRBD1 CASSLGQGPSEQYF TGTGCCAGCAGTTTAGGACAGGGCCCCTCCGAGCAGTACTTC
TRBJ2-1 once TRBV7-8 TRBD2 CASSLAFLAGSSYNEQFF TGTGCCAGCAGCTTAGCGTTCCTAGCGGGTAGCTCCTACAATGAGCAGTTCTTC
TRBJ1-2 . TRBV5-1 . CASSLFPGAGYGYTF TGCGCCAGCAGCTTGTTCCCGGGGGCAGGATATGGCTACACCTTC
TRBJ1-1 once TRBV19 . CASSIRGTGTEAFF TGTGCCAGTAGTATTCGGGGGACGGGCACTGAAGCTTTCTTT
TRBJ2-3 . TRBV20-1 . CSASPTDTQYF TGCAGTGCTAGTCCAACAGATACGCAGTATTTT
TRBJ2-7 . TRBV19 . CASSISQGSGEQYF TGTGCCAGTAGTATATCACAGGGATCTGGGGAGCAGTACTTC
TRBJ2-1 . TRBV5-4 TRBD2 CASSPGLAGMGEQFF TGTGCCAGCAGCCCGGGACTAGCGGGAATGGGTGAGCAGTTCTTC
TRBJ2-1 . TRBV6-1 TRBD1 CASIRDRDYNEQFF TGTGCCAGCATCCGGGACAGGGATTACAATGAGCAGTTCTTC
TRBJ1-3 once TRBV7-8 . CASSLGGAFSGNTIYF TGTGCCAGCAGCTTAGGGGGGGCTTTCTCTGGAAACACCATATATTTT
TRBJ1-2 . TRBV28 . CASREETPNYGYTF TGTGCCAGCAGGGAAGAGACGCCGAACTATGGCTACACCTTC
TRBJ1-1 . TRBV11-3 TRBD1 CASSPPGTGGRTEAFF TGTGCCAGCAGCCCGCCCGGGACAGGAGGTCGTACTGAAGCTTTCTTT
TRBJ1-5 . TRBV2 TRBD1 CASSEDSGGGQPQHF TGTGCCAGCAGTGAAGATTCAGGGGGCGGGCAGCCCCAGCATTTT
TRBJ2-7 . TRBV27 . CASSFSGREQYF TGTGCCAGCAGTTTTTCGGGACGCGAGCAGTACTTC